The TCR beta chain described here comes from a study of vaccination and CD4 T cells after COVID-19. Study-wide context: Each participant was administered two doses of a vaccine, which was either BNT162b2 or mRNA-1273. Post-COVID draws followed diagnosis by a median roughly 99 days (range 35 to 161). In culture, cells were exposed to overlapping spike peptides from SARS-CoV-2, HCoV-NL63, HCoV-OC43 and HCoV-229E.

This clonotype has more than one count but fewer than ten. No antigen is known for it. Sequencing of cultured CD4+ T cell DNA used the Oncomine TCR Beta short-read assay. Via MiXCR, TCRdb re-called the PCR reads, giving one row per CDR3 protein. Among roughly 9,300 distinct CDR3 sequences listed, approximately 25% were seen once. The CDR3 totals 16 residues. Trimming removed 8 bases from V and 4 bases from J, with 23 bases in between. Germline V gene sequence: CDR1 MNHEY, CDR2 SVGEGT. Treatment of the sample: roughly ten-day PBMC culture with coronavirus spike peptide pools or control peptides (ViraFEST assay).

The input for sequencing was CD4+ T cells from blood, cultured in vitro, taken before SARS-CoV-2 vaccination. This receptor was obtained from a human donor who received a COVID-19 vaccine. The J gene is TRBJ2-5, the V gene TRBV6-2 or TRBV6-3; D possibly matches TRBD1 or TRBD2 (6 bases each). In DNA, the CDR3 is TGTGCCAGCTTGGGCCTGGGGGGCCGAATAGGAGAGACCCAGTACTTC. Amino acids: CASLGLGGRIGETQYF.